The TCR beta chain described here comes from a study of chemoradiotherapy in HPV16-positive cancers. Background on the study: Candidate HPV-specific clones and shared TCR motifs came from a couple of HPV16-positive patients.

Repeated repertoire sampling spanned the course of chemoradiotherapy. With 4 bases removed from V and 4 bases from J, the gap between germline ends came to 16 bases. The length of the CDR3 is 16 residues. Per the germline V gene, CDR1 is SGHAT and CDR2 is FQNNGV. Only in-frame clones appear in the TCRdb table, and some are missing; sequencing was by immunoSEQ multiplex PCR. Here the sample spans 8,000 to 9,000 clones, roughly 70% being singletons. Comments on this clone: Its antigen remains unidentified.

Study results and caveats: Non-HPV-specific T cells did not expand in tumors during treatment, whereas candidate HPV-specific clones and E7-related motifs did.

The biological material was taken from a patient who underwent chemoradiotherapy. The chain recombines TRBV11-2 with TRBJ2-2; D may be TRBD1 (8 bases). This TCR was sampled from a human donor with HPV-associated anogenital cancer. In DNA form, the CDR3 reads TGTGCCAGCAGCTCAAAACAGGGGGGGAGCACCGGGGAGCTGTTTTTT. Translating gives CASSSKQGGSTGELFF.